These 26 T cell receptor beta chains came from one sample sequenced in a study of T cells after yellow fever vaccination. TCRdb reprocessed the 5' RACE reads with MiXCR, giving one entry per CDR3 protein. The table has roughly 520,000 distinct CDR3 sequences, roughly 22% seen once. Material: PBMCs, obtained about 20 days after the first yellow fever vaccination. Source of these receptors: a young man who received the YFV17D yellow fever vaccine.

This clonotype appeared many times. The rearrangement joins TRBV11-1 to TRBJ2-1; no reliable D call. The V gene's germline CDR1 is SGHAT and CDR2 FQDESV (reference sequence). The CDR3 has 13 residues. Trimming took off 4 bases at V and 5 bases at J, with 9 bases between the two ends. In DNA form, the CDR3 reads TGTGCCAGCAGCTCGGACCTTAACAATGAGCAGTTCTTC. Its translation is CASSSDLNNEQFF.

This rearrangement joins TRBV18 to TRBJ1-5; D is uncertain. The V end lost 1 base, the J end lost 0 bases, and 7 bases lay between the germline ends. The CDR3 is 15 residues long. Germline CDR1 and CDR2: KGHSH and LQKENI. The CDR3 DNA sequence: TGTGCCAGCTCACCACGGGAGGCTAGCAATCAGCCCCAGCATTTT. Translated, it gives CASSPREASNQPQHF. Full variable domain (missing parts from reference TRBV18 and TRBJ1-5): NAGVMQNPRHLVRRRGQEARLRCSPMKGHSHVYWYRQLPEEGLKFMVYLQKENIIDESGMPKERFSAEFPKEGPSILRIQQVVRGDSAAYFCASSPREASNQPQHFGDGTRLSIL.

The CDR3 spells CASTPLGLAGTDTQYF. The CDR3 DNA follows: TGTGCCAGCACTCCCTTGGGACTAGCGGGCACAGATACGCAGTATTTT. The genes are TRBV7-7 and TRBJ2-3, with 11 nucleotides matching TRBD2. The CDR3 loop spans 16 amino acids. After removal of 7 bases from V and 1 base from J, the junction contained 7 bases not matched to a gene. CDR1 is SSHAT, CDR2 FNYEAQ, per germline (reference sequence).

This clonotype was counted at least ten times. The chain's CDR3 is CASSLSYEQYF. The CDR3 DNA reads as TGTGCCAGCAGCCTGTCCTACGAGCAGTACTTC. The chain has TRBV7-9 and TRBJ2-7, with D unclear. This CDR3 has 11 amino acids. V shed 5 bases and J shed 1 base, with 3 bases lying between them. Germline lookup yields CDR1 SEHNR and CDR2 FQNEAQ (reference sequence).

CDR3 sequence reads: CATAASGRSYNEQFF. CDR3 nucleotide sequence: TGTGCCACCGCGGCTAGCGGACGCTCCTACAATGAGCAGTTCTTC. V gene TRBV24-1 combines with J gene TRBJ2-1, with TRBD2 identical over 7 bases. Unmatched junction bases numbered 7, after V lost 9 bases and J lost 0 bases. There are 15 residues in the CDR3. Germline V lookup: CDR1 KGHDR, CDR2 SFDVKD.

This clonotype showed up just a few times. This chain connects TRBV9 to TRBJ2-2; D not resolved. The CDR3 consists of 15 residues. Germline V gene data show CDR1 as SGDLS and CDR2 as YYNGEE. V was clipped by 4 bases and J by 6 bases, with 16 bases between them. CDR3 loop: CASSLLLGNPGELFF. Here the CDR3 DNA reads TGTGCCAGCAGCCTTCTTCTAGGGAATCCCGGGGAGCTGTTTTTT.

This chain connects TRBV5-1 to TRBJ1-4; perhaps TRBD1 as D (6 bases). CDR1 and CDR2 (germline): SGHRS, YFSETQ. The CDR3 loop spans 15 amino acids. The ends were cut back, 4 bases at V and 3 bases at J, with 13 bases in the middle. Here the CDR3 reads CASSEHRVANEKLFF. The CDR3 DNA is TGCGCCAGCAGCGAACACAGGGTGGCTAATGAAAAACTGTTTTTT.

The rearrangement links TRBV10-2 to TRBJ2-1; D not certain. V lost 5 bases and J 10 bases, leaving 9 bases between the germline ends. CDR1 and CDR2 from the germline V gene are WSHSY and SAAADI. The CDR3 sequence is 11 residues long. CDR3 nucleotides: TGCGCCAGCAGTCAATTTGGGGAGCAGTTCTTC. Residues: CASSQFGEQFF.

This clonotype turned up a few times. The CDR3 loop reads CASSSPGGFGELFF. CDR3 DNA: TGTGCCAGCAGTTCCCCTGGCGGGTTCGGGGAGCTGTTTTTT. The chain links TRBV25-1 to TRBJ2-2; D possibly corresponds to TRBD2 (5 bases). The CDR3 has 14 amino acids. Germline V lookup: CDR1 MGHDK, CDR2 SYGVNS. V gave up 5 bases and J gave up 7 bases, with 14 bases separating them.

The rearrangement links TRBV28 to TRBJ1-2; no definite D call. Germline-derived CDR1 and CDR2 are MDHEN and SYDVKM. With 4 bases removed from V and 2 bases from J, the gap between germline ends came to 11 bases. The length of the CDR3 is 14 residues. The CDR3 sequence: CASSSSGLNYGYTF. In DNA, the CDR3 is TGTGCCAGCAGTTCCTCGGGCCTCAACTATGGCTACACCTTC.

The table lists this clonotype with a few counts. V and J are TRBV28 and TRBJ2-7; no reliable D call. V dropped 5 bases and J dropped 5 bases, with 10 bases sitting between them. Germline CDR1 MDHEN, CDR2 SYDVKM. The CDR3 covers 12 residues. CDR3 amino acids: CASSATVHEQYV. The CDR3 DNA reads as TGTGCCAGCAGTGCGACGGTCCACGAGCAGTACGTC.

The chain uses TRBV29-1 and TRBJ1-1; D is unresolved. V gave up 1 base and J gave up 1 base, with 10 bases separating them. The CDR3 spans 14 residues. Germline CDR1 and CDR2: SQVTM and ANQGSEA. The CDR3 DNA follows: TGCAGCGTTGAAGGACCCTTCGGGAACACTGAAGCTTTCTTT. It codes for CSVEGPFGNTEAFF. The full variable domain, its missing parts supplied by reference TRBV29-1 and TRBJ1-1, is SAVISQKPSRDICQRGTSLTIQCQVDSQVTMMFWYRQQPGQSLTLIATANQGSEATYESGFVIDKFPISRPNLTFSTLTVSNMSPEDSSIYLCSVEGPFGNTEAFFGQGTRLTVV.

The rearrangement joins TRBV15 to TRBJ2-2; the D is unclear. The ends were cut back, 8 bases at V and 0 bases at J, with 7 bases in the middle. This CDR3 contains 13 residues. The germline CDR1 and CDR2 sequences are LNHNV and YYDKDF (reference sequence). CDR3 region: CATSQANTGELFF. CDR3 in DNA: TGTGCCACCTCCCAGGCGAACACCGGGGAGCTGTTTTTT. The complete variable domain, with remaining parts taken from reference TRBV15 and TRBJ2-2, reads DAMVIQNPRYQVTQFGKPVTLSCSQTLNHNVMYWYQQKSSQAPKLLFHYYDKDFNNEADTPDNFQSRRPNTSFCFLDIRSPGLGDTAMYLCATSQANTGELFFGEGSRLTVL.

This clonotype was picked up a small number of times. This chain links TRBV4-1 with TRBJ2-1; the D gene is possibly TRBD2 (5 bases). Looked up from germline, CDR1 is MGHRA and CDR2 is YSYEKL. Trimming removed 4 bases from V and 8 bases from J, with 18 bases in between. CDR3 length: 15 amino acids. CDR3 residues: CASSLSGFAGDEQFF. CDR3 DNA: TGCGCCAGCAGCCTAAGCGGTTTTGCCGGAGATGAGCAGTTCTTC.

V and J are TRBV2 and TRBJ2-5; no clear D gene. This CDR3 comprises 14 residues. CDR1 and CDR2 (germline): SNHLY, FYNNEI. Trimming pared 2 bases from V and 2 bases from J, leaving 9 bases between. For the CDR3, the DNA is TGTGCCAGCAGTGAAATCACAGATCAAGAGACCCAGTACTTC. This sequence encodes CASSEITDQETQYF.

This clonotype has just a few counts. The CDR3 region has the DNA TGTGCCAGCAGTTCCCCATCGGCTAGAAGCGGCTCCTACAATGAGCAGTTCTTC. It yields the protein CASSSPSARSGSYNEQFF. The gene calls are TRBV28 and TRBJ2-1; TRBD2 is a possible D gene (5 bases). The CDR3 totals 18 residues. V lost 4 bases and J lost 0, with 19 bases in between. Germline V gene lookup returns CDR1 MDHEN and CDR2 SYDVKM. Variable domain in full (rest from reference TRBV28 and TRBJ2-1): DVKVTQSSRYLVKRTGEKVFLECVQDMDHENMFWYRQDPGLGLRLIYFSYDVKMKEKGDIPEGYSVSREKKERFSLILESASTNQTSMYLCASSSPSARSGSYNEQFFGPGTRLTVL.

V is TRBV12-5 and J is TRBJ1-1; perhaps TRBD1 as D (6 bases). Germline values: CDR1 LGHNT, CDR2 FRNRAP. The V end lost 3 bases, the J end lost 10 bases, and 9 bases lay between the germline ends. The CDR3 totals 11 residues. The CDR3 nucleotides are TGTGCTAGTGGTTTTTCAGGGGCAGCTTTCTTT. This translates into CASGFSGAAFF.

J is TRBJ1-6 and V is TRBV5-1; D ambiguous. The V gene's germline CDR1 is SGHRS and CDR2 YFSETQ. This CDR3 contains 15 residues. V lost 0 bases and J 4 bases, leaving 8 bases between the germline ends. In DNA form, the CDR3 reads TGCGCCAGCAGCTTGGCCGTCAGGTATAATTCACCCCTCCACTTT. Protein: CASSLAVRYNSPLHF.

The chain carries TRBV7-9 and TRBJ2-3; TRBD1 matches at 8 bases. This CDR3 region has 16 residues. Germline values: CDR1 SEHNR, CDR2 FQNEAQ (reference sequence). The ends lost 4 bases at V and 1 base at J; junction bases unmatched: 7. CDR3 sequence reads: CASSSRRGQGTDTQYF. The CDR3, as DNA: TGTGCCAGCAGCTCAAGGAGGGGACAGGGCACAGATACGCAGTATTTT.

This clonotype was observed a few times. The rearrangement links TRBV2 to TRBJ2-7; 8 nucleotides line up with TRBD1. Germline V CDR1 and CDR2: SNHLY, FYNNEI. V shed 5 bases, J shed 6 bases, and the junction held 12 bases outside the gene matches. The CDR3 totals 15 residues. The CDR3 coding sequence is TGTGCCAGCAGTACCAACCTACCGACAGGGGCCGAGCAGTACTTC. Amino acids: CASSTNLPTGAEQYF.

This sequence joins TRBV14 and TRBJ1-1; D gene uncertain. The germline gives CDR1 SGHDN, CDR2 FVKESK. This CDR3 is 15 amino acids long. Trimming pared 1 base from V and 5 bases from J, leaving 14 bases between. CDR3 in amino acids: CASSQGLGRSTEAFF. CDR3 DNA: TGTGCCAGCAGCCAAGGATTAGGGCGATCTACTGAAGCTTTCTTT.

The table lists this clonotype with a few counts. The V and J genes are TRBV27 and TRBJ2-2; 9 bases fit TRBD2. Germline V CDR1 and CDR2: MNHEY, SMNVEV (reference sequence). This CDR3 contains 17 residues. Trimming cost V 0 bases and J 2 bases; bases outside gene matches: 4. As DNA, the CDR3 is TGTGCCAGCAGTTTATCTCATAGCGGGGGTAACACCGGGGAGCTGTTTTTT. This encodes CASSLSHSGGNTGELFF.

This clonotype has more than one count but fewer than ten. The CDR3 DNA reads as TGTGCCAGCAGACCGACAGGGGATCAGCCCCAGCATTTT. Encoded protein: CASRPTGDQPQHF. The V gene is TRBV12-3 or TRBV12-4, the J gene TRBJ1-5; 8 nucleotides line up with TRBD1. Germline trimming cut 6 bases from V and 5 bases from J; bases unmatched to any gene: 3. This CDR3 comprises 13 residues.

The chain combines TRBV6-2 or TRBV6-3 with TRBJ2-1; tentative D call: TRBD2 (6 bases). The V end was cut by 4 bases, the J end by 9 bases, with 10 bases between. Per the germline V gene, CDR1 is MNHEY and CDR2 is SVGEGT. This CDR3 spans 12 amino acids. CDR3 sequence (DNA): TGTGCCAGCAGTTCCCGACTAGTTGAGCAGTTCTTC. Residues: CASSSRLVEQFF.

The chain uses TRBV12-3 or TRBV12-4 and TRBJ1-4; D is undetermined. The CDR3 contains 13 residues. Trimming took off 3 bases at V and 2 bases at J, with 4 bases between the two ends. The CDR3 here is CASSFPTNEKLFF. The CDR3 nucleotides are TGTGCCAGCAGTTTTCCGACTAATGAAAAACTGTTTTTT.

V gene TRBV28 combines with J gene TRBJ2-5, with 7 bases matching TRBD2. Germline lookup yields CDR1 MDHEN and CDR2 SYDVKM. J lost 7 bases, V lost 6 bases, and 11 bases had no gene match. The CDR3 runs 14 residues. The CDR3 nucleotides read TGTGCCAGCAGGGAACGGGGGGTTTTCGGGACCCAGTACTTC. Its protein product is CASRERGVFGTQYF.